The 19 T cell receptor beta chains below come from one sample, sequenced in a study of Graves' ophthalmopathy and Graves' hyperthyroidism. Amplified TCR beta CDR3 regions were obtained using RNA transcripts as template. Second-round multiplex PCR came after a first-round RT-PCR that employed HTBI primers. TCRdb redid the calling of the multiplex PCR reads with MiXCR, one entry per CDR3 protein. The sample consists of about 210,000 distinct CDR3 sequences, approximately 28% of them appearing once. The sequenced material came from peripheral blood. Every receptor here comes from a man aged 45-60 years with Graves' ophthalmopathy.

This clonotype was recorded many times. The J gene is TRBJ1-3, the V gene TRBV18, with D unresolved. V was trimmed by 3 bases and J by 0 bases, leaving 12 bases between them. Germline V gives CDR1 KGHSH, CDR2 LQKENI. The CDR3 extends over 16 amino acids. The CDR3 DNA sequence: TGTGCCAGCTCACCGCCAAATAGGATCTCTGGAAACACCATATATTTT. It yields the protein CASSPPNRISGNTIYF.

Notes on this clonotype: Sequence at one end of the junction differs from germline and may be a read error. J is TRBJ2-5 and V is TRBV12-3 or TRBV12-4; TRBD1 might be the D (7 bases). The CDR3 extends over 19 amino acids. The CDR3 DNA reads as TGCGCCAGCAGTTTTTCCTTAGCCAGGGGGGCCGGGGGACAAGAGACCCAGTACTTC. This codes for CASSFSLARGAGGQETQYF.

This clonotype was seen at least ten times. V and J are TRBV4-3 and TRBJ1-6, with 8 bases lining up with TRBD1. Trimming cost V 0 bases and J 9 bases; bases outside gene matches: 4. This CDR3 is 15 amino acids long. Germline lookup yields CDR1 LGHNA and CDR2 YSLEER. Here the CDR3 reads CASSQDDRGGSPLHF. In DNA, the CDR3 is TGCGCCAGCAGCCAAGACGACAGGGGTGGTTCACCCCTCCACTTT.

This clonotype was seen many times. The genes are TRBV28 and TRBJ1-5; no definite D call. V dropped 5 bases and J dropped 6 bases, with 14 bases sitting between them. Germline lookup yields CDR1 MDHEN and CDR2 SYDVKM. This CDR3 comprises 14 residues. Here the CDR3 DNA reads TGTGCCAGCAGTCCCCGGTTGGTTGTTCAGCCCCAGCATTTT. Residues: CASSPRLVVQPQHF.

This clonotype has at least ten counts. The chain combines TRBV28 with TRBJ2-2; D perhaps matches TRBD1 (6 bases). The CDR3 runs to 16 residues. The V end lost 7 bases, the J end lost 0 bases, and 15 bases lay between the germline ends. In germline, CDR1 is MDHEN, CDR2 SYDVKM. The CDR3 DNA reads TGTGCCAGCAAATTAGGACAGTTCGCGAACACCGGGGAGCTGTTTTTT. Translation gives CASKLGQFANTGELFF.

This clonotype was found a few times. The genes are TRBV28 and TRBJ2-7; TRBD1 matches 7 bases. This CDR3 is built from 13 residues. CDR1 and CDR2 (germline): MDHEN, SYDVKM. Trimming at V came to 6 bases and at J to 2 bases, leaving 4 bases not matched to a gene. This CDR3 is CASRGQATYEQYF. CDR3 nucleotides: TGTGCCAGCAGAGGACAGGCGACCTACGAGCAGTACTTC.

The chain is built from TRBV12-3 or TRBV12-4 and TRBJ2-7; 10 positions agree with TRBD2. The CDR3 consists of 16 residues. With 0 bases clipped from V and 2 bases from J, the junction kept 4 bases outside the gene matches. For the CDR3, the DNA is TGTGCCAGCAGTTTAGCGCGGCTAGCGGGAGCCTACGAGCAGTACTTC. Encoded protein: CASSLARLAGAYEQYF.

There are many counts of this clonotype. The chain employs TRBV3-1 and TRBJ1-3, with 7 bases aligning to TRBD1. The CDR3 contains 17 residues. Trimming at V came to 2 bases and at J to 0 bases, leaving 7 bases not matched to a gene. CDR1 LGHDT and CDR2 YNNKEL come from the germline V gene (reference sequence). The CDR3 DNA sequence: TGTGCCAGCAGCCAACGGTGGGACAGTCGCTCTGGAAACACCATATATTTT. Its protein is CASSQRWDSRSGNTIYF.

CDR3 residues: CASSPGTGNRIYMNTEAFF. The CDR3 nucleotides read TGTGCCAGCAGTCCCGGGACAGGGAATCGGATTTATATGAACACTGAAGCTTTCTTT. The chain uses TRBV6-2 or TRBV6-3 and TRBJ1-1; 9 bases align to TRBD1. Per the germline V gene, CDR1 is MNHEY and CDR2 is SVGEGT. This CDR3 has 19 amino acids. V shed 5 bases and J 0 bases; nucleotides not matched to a gene: 16.

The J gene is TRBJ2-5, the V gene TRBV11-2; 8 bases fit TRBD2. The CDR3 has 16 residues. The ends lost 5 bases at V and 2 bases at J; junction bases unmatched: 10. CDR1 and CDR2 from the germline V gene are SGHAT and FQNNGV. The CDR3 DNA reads TGTGCCAGCAGCCCCGGGATAGCGGGATTTCAAGAGACCCAGTACTTC. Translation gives CASSPGIAGFQETQYF.

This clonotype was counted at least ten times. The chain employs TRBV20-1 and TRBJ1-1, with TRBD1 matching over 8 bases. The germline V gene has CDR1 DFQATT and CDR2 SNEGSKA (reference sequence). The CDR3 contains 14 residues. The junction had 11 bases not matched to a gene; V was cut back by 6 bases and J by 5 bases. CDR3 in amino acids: CSAPQGAGRTEAFF. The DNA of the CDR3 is TGCAGTGCACCGCAGGGGGCAGGTCGTACTGAAGCTTTCTTT.

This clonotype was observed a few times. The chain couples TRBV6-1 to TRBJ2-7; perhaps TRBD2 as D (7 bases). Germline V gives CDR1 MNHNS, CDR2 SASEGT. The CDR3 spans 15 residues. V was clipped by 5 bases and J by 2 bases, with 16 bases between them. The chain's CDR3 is CASSMIWGGTYEQYF. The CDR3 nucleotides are TGTGCCAGCAGTATGATTTGGGGGGGCACCTACGAGCAGTACTTC.

The CDR3 DNA reads TGTGCCAGTAGTCCTGGACTCTTCTACACCGGGGAGCTGTTTTTT. The encoded protein is CASSPGLFYTGELFF. The rearrangement links TRBV19 to TRBJ2-2; D is perhaps TRBD2 (5 bases). This CDR3 region has 15 residues. Per the germline V gene, CDR1 is LNHDA and CDR2 is SQIVND (reference sequence). V gave up 5 bases and J gave up 3 bases, with 13 bases separating them.

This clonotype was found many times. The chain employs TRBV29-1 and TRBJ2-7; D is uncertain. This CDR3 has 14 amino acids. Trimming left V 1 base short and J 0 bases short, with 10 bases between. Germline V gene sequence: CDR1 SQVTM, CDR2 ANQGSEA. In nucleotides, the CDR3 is TGCAGCGTTGAAGGGGTCGGTAGCTCCTACGAGCAGTACTTC. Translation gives CSVEGVGSSYEQYF.

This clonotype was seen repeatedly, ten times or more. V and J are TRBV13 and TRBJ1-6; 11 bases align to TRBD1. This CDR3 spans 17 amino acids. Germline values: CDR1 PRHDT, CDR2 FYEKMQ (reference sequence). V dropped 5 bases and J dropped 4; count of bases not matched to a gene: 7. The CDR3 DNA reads TGTGCCAGCAGCGACGCCGGGACAGGGGGTTATAATTCACCCCTCCACTTT. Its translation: CASSDAGTGGYNSPLHF.

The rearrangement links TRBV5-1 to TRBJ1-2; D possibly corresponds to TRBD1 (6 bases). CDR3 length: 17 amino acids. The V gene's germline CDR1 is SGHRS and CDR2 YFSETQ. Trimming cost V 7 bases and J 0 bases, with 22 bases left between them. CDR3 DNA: TGCGCCAGCTACCGCCCCGGGACAAAGACCACTAACTATGGCTACACCTTC. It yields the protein CASYRPGTKTTNYGYTF. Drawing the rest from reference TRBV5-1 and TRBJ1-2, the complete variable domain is KAGVTQTPRYLIKTRGQQVTLSCSPISGHRSVSWYQQTPGQGLQFLFEYFSETQRNKGNFPGRFSGRQFSNSRSEMNVSTLELGDSALYLCASYRPGTKTTNYGYTFGSGTRLTVV.

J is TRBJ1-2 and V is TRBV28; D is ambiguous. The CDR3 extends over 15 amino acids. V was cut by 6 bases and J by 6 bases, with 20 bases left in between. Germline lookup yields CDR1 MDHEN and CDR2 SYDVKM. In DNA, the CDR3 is TGTGCCAGCAGACTATCCGGACTGGGCCGGGATGGCTACACCTTC. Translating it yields CASRLSGLGRDGYTF.

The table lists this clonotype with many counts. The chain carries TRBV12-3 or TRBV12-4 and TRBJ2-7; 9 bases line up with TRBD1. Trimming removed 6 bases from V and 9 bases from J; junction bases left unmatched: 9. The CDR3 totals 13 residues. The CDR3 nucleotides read TGTGCCAGCAGCAACCGGACAGGGGTCGTGCAGTACTTC. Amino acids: CASSNRTGVVQYF.

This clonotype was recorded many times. CDR3 coding DNA: TGTGCCAGCAGTGGGGGACCGCTGATGGGAAGCACCGGGGAGCTGTTTTTT. Amino acid sequence: CASSGGPLMGSTGELFF. The chain has TRBV12-3 or TRBV12-4 and TRBJ2-2; D is perhaps TRBD1 or TRBD2 (5 bases each). The CDR3 is 17 amino acids. Trimming removed 5 bases from V and 4 bases from J, with 20 bases in between.